This T cell receptor (beta chain) was recovered during a study of control samples from healthy donors and cancer patients. This clone was picked up a small number of times. Assay: immunoSEQ multiplex PCR; the TCRdb copy retains only in-frame clones and omits some. The sample consists of tens of thousands of clones, 94% of them appearing once. This CDR3 comprises 13 residues. Germline lookup yields CDR1 LGHNA and CDR2 YSLEER. The ends were cut back, 2 bases at V and 6 bases at J, with 8 bases in the middle. The sample comprised blood. This receptor was identified in a man aged 25 to 45 in good health. V gene TRBV4-3 combines with J gene TRBJ1-5; no clear D gene. CDR3 region: CASSQKSGQPQHF. CDR3 coding DNA: TGCGCCAGCAGCCAAAAGTCTGGTCAGCCCCAGCATTTT.